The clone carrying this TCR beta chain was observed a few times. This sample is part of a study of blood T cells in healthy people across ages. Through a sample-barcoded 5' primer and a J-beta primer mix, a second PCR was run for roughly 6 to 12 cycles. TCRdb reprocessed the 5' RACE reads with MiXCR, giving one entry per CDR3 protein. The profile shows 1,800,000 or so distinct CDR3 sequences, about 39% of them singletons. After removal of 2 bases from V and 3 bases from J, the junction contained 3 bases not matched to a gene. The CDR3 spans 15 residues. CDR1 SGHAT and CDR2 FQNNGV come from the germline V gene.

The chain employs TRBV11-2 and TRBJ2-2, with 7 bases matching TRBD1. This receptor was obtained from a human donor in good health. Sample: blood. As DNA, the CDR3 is TGTGCCAGCAGCTTAAGGACAGGCTACACCGGGGAGCTGTTTTTT. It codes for CASSLRTGYTGELFF. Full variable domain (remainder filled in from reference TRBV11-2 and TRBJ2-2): EAGVAQSPRYKIIEKRQSVAFWCNPISGHATLYWYQQILGQGPKLLIQFQNNGVVDDSQLPKDRFSAERLKGVDSTLKIQPAKLEDSAVYLCASSLRTGYTGELFFGEGSRLTVL.